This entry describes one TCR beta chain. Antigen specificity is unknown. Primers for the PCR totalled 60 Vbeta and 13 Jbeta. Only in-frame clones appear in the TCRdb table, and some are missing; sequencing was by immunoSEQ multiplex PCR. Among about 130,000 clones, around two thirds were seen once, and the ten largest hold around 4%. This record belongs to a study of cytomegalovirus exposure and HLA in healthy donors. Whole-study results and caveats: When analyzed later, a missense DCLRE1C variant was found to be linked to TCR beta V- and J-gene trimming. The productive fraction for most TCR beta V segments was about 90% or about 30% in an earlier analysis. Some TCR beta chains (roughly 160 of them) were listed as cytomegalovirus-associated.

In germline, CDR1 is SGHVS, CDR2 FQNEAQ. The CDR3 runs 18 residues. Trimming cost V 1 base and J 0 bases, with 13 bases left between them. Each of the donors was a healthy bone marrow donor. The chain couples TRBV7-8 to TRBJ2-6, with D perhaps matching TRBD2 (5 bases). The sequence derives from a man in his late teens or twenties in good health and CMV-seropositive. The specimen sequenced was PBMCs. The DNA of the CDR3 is TGTGCCAGCAGCTTAGTCAGGACGGGGATCTCTGGGGCCAACGTCCTGACTTTC. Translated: CASSLVRTGISGANVLTF.